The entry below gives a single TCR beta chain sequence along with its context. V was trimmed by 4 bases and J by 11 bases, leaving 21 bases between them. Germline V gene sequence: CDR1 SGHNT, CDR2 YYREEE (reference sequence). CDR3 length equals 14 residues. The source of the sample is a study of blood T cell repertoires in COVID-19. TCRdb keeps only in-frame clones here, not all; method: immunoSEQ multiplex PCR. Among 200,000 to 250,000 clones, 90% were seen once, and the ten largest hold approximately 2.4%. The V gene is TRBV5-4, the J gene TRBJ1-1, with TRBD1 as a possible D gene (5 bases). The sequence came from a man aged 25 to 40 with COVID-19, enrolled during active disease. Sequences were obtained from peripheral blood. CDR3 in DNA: TGTGCCAGCAGCGGCGACAGTCGATCGGGTCGGGCTTTCTTT. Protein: CASSGDSRSGRAFF.